The 30 T cell receptor beta chains reported below all come from one sample, sequenced in a study of T cells in localized non-small cell lung cancer. Sequencing was performed with immunoSEQ multiplex PCR; in TCRdb, only in-frame clones are kept and a portion is missing. The table lists 130,000 or so clones, 89% of them singletons. Sequenced material: peripheral blood, taken before any cancer treatment. These receptors were obtained from a female donor over 55 with stage I lung adenocarcinoma.

The sample holds one count of this clone. The chain links TRBV4-1 to TRBJ2-3; D gene unclear. This CDR3 has 14 residues. With 1 base removed from V and 4 bases from J, the gap between germline ends came to 9 bases. CDR1 is MGHRA, CDR2 YSYEKL, per germline. CDR3 residues: CASSQVVQADTQYF. The CDR3 bases are TGCGCCAGCAGCCAAGTGGTTCAGGCAGATACGCAGTATTTT.

V gene TRBV7-8 combines with J gene TRBJ2-3; unclear D gene. The CDR3 loop spans 17 amino acids. CDR1 and CDR2 (germline): SGHVS, FQNEAQ. With 0 bases removed from V and 5 bases from J, the gap between germline ends came to 18 bases. CDR3 nucleotides: TGTGCCAGCAGCTTAGCAGGCACTACCGAAATCAAAGATACGCAGTATTTT. Translating it yields CASSLAGTTEIKDTQYF.

This sequence joins TRBV19 and TRBJ2-5; D is perhaps TRBD1 (5 bases). V lost 4 bases and J 5 bases, leaving 11 bases between the germline ends. Per germline, CDR1 LNHDA and CDR2 SQIVND (reference sequence). The CDR3 covers 13 residues. CDR3 protein: CASSRQTGETQYF. CDR3 nucleotide sequence: TGTGCCAGTAGTAGACAGACCGGGGAGACCCAGTACTTC.

Note on this clone: Likely a read error: the CDR3 ends without its conserved phenylalanine or tryptophan. The limits of the CDR3 on the DNA are not certain, so only TCRdb's listed CDR3 is given. The rearrangement joins TRBV7-3 to TRBJ1-4; the tabulated D call, TRBD1, remains unverified against the DNA. Germline V CDR1 and CDR2: SGHTA, FQGTGA. Both ends counted, the CDR3 spans 8 residues. CDR3 in amino acids: CASSLGLA.

The V call is TRBV6-5, the J call TRBJ2-5; weak D call: TRBD2 (5 bases). The V gene's germline CDR1 is MNHEY and CDR2 SVGAGI. CDR3 length: 13 residues. Trimming removed 5 bases from V and 5 bases from J, with 12 bases in between. CDR3 loop: CASSPPTGETQYF. The CDR3 nucleotides read TGTGCCAGCAGTCCCCCGACGGGGGAGACCCAGTACTTC.

The chain recombines TRBV9 with TRBJ2-5; D may be TRBD1 or TRBD2 (5 bases each). The CDR3 is made up of 14 amino acids. Germline loops: CDR1 SGDLS, CDR2 YYNGEE. Trimming stripped 0 bases from V and 9 bases from J, with 15 bases between. Written as DNA, the CDR3 is TGTGCCAGCAGCGTAGGCGAGCGGTCAGGGTCCCAGTACTTC. Translated, it gives CASSVGERSGSQYF.

This clone was seen at least ten times. The chain recombines TRBV9 with TRBJ2-3; 8 bases map to TRBD2. The germline V gene encodes CDR1 SGDLS and CDR2 YYNGEE. The CDR3 extends over 17 amino acids. J lost 1 base, V lost 1 base, and 8 bases had no gene match. CDR3 protein: CASSVLVRGRRTDTQYF. DNA for the CDR3: TGTGCCAGCAGCGTACTTGTCCGCGGGAGGCGCACAGATACGCAGTATTTT.

The CDR3 region has the DNA TGCGCCAGCAGTGAAGTAGGGCCCTACAATGAGCAGTTCTTC. Residues: CASSEVGPYNEQFF. V is TRBV10-2 and J is TRBJ2-1; D unresolved. The CDR3 is 14 amino acids. Per germline, CDR1 WSHSY and CDR2 SAAADI. Trimming pared 3 bases from V and 2 bases from J, leaving 8 bases between.

The chain employs TRBV7-2 and TRBJ2-7; 8 nucleotides line up with TRBD1. The length of the CDR3 is 13 residues. The germline gives CDR1 SGHTA, CDR2 FQGNSA. V shed 5 bases and J 3 bases; nucleotides not matched to a gene: 3. CDR3 sequence reads: CASSRGQVYEQYF. The CDR3 DNA is TGTGCCAGCAGCAGGGGACAGGTCTACGAGCAGTACTTC.

This clone has a single count. J is TRBJ2-5 and V is TRBV6-5; D might be TRBD2 (5 bases). V dropped 0 bases and J dropped 4 bases, with 15 bases sitting between them. CDR3 size: 16 residues. Germline CDR1 MNHEY, CDR2 SVGAGI. This CDR3 is CASSYSPGSRGETQYF. As DNA, the CDR3 is TGTGCCAGCAGTTACTCTCCGGGAAGTAGAGGAGAGACCCAGTACTTC.

The V call is TRBV5-1, the J call TRBJ1-1; no clear D. CDR3 length equals 14 residues. The germline gives CDR1 SGHRS, CDR2 YFSETQ. Trimming pared 4 bases from V and 5 bases from J, leaving 15 bases between. CDR3 region: CASSPSPGNTEAFF. The CDR3, as DNA: TGCGCCAGCAGCCCCTCGCCGGGGAATACTGAAGCTTTCTTT.

A single count supports this clone. The rearrangement links TRBV30 to TRBJ2-3, with 7 bases matching TRBD2. The germline gives CDR1 GTSNPN, CDR2 SVGIG (reference sequence). V shed 3 bases, J shed 4 bases, and the junction held 4 bases outside the gene matches. CDR3 length: 13 residues. In nucleotides, the CDR3 is TGTGCCTGGAGCCCCGGACTAGCAGATACGCAGTATTTT. Encoded protein: CAWSPGLADTQYF.

This chain links TRBV7-6 with TRBJ2-1; D unresolved. Trimming took off 1 base at V and 2 bases at J, with 12 bases between the two ends. Germline assignment: CDR1 SGHVS and CDR2 FNYEAQ. This CDR3 region has 16 residues. The CDR3 nucleotides read TGTGCCAGCAGCTTAGAGGCCACACCCGCCTACAATGAGCAGTTCTTC. Amino acids: CASSLEATPAYNEQFF.

Here the CDR3 reads CASTPRSSGANVLTF. CDR3 coding DNA: TGTGCCAGCACCCCCAGAAGTTCTGGGGCCAACGTCCTGACTTTC. The chain recombines TRBV2 with TRBJ2-6; no definite D call. This CDR3 has 15 residues. Deletions cut 7 bases from V and 1 base from J, with 11 bases between. Germline V gives CDR1 SNHLY, CDR2 FYNNEI. Full variable domain (missing parts from reference TRBV2 and TRBJ2-6): EPEVTQTPSHQVTQMGQEVILRCVPISNHLYFYWYRQILGQKVEFLVSFYNNEISEKSEIFDDQFSVERPDGSNFTLKIRSTKLEDSAMYFCASTPRSSGANVLTFGAGSRLTVL.

The J gene is TRBJ2-5, the V gene TRBV11-2; 8 bases align to TRBD1. This CDR3 is built from 15 residues. Per the germline V gene, CDR1 is SGHAT and CDR2 is FQNNGV. Trimming cost V 5 bases and J 1 base; bases outside gene matches: 6. The DNA of the CDR3 is TGTGCCAGCAGCACAGGGGGTGTTCCCCAAGAGACCCAGTACTTC. The encoded protein is CASSTGGVPQETQYF. Complete variable domain (other parts from reference TRBV11-2 and TRBJ2-5): EAGVAQSPRYKIIEKRQSVAFWCNPISGHATLYWYQQILGQGPKLLIQFQNNGVVDDSQLPKDRFSAERLKGVDSTLKIQPAKLEDSAVYLCASSTGGVPQETQYFGPGTRLLVL.

This CDR3 is CASNPLRGGAWNEQFF. The CDR3 DNA reads TGTGCCAGCAACCCCCTGAGGGGGGGCGCGTGGAATGAGCAGTTCTTC. This rearrangement joins TRBV5-4 to TRBJ2-1, with D possibly TRBD2 on 7 matching bases. The germline V gene encodes CDR1 SGHNT and CDR2 YYREEE (reference sequence). This CDR3 is 16 amino acids long. The V and J ends lost 6 bases and 7 bases respectively, with 23 bases between them.

This chain connects TRBV29-1 to TRBJ2-1, with D unresolved. The CDR3 extends over 11 amino acids. The V end lost 7 bases, the J end lost 6 bases, and 10 bases lay between the germline ends. Germline V gene lookup returns CDR1 SQVTM and CDR2 ANQGSEA. The CDR3: CSGGHGNEQFF. Here the CDR3 DNA reads TGCAGCGGGGGTCATGGCAATGAGCAGTTCTTC.

This chain connects TRBV27 to TRBJ2-3; maybe TRBD1 (5 bases). V dropped 9 bases and J dropped 4 bases, with 17 bases sitting between them. CDR1 is MNHEY, CDR2 SMNVEV, per germline (reference sequence). The CDR3 runs 14 residues. The CDR3 spells CASGPQTGSDTQYF. Written as DNA, the CDR3 is TGTGCCAGTGGTCCTCAAACAGGTTCAGATACGCAGTATTTT.

This clone was seen more than once but under ten times. The chain couples TRBV16 to TRBJ1-4, with no clear D. V lost 1 base and J lost 1, with 7 bases in between. Germline V gene sequence: CDR1 KGHSY, CDR2 FQNENV. This CDR3 contains 15 residues. The CDR3 here is CASSQFAGTNEKLFF. CDR3 bases: TGTGCCAGCAGCCAATTCGCGGGAACTAATGAAAAACTGTTTTTT.

The V gene is TRBV6-1, the J gene TRBJ1-2; D not certain. This CDR3 contains 12 residues. Germline-derived CDR1 and CDR2 are MNHNS and SASEGT. V was cut by 6 bases and J by 0 bases, with 5 bases left in between. DNA for the CDR3: TGTGCCAGCAGAACAGCTAACTATGGCTACACCTTC. This sequence encodes CASRTANYGYTF.

This chain joins TRBV19 and TRBJ1-5, with D perhaps TRBD1 (6 bases). Germline V lookup: CDR1 LNHDA, CDR2 SQIVND (reference sequence). V shed 3 bases and J shed 6 bases, with 12 bases lying between them. The CDR3 is 14 amino acids. The CDR3 region has the DNA TGTGCCAGTAGTATGTGGGACATGGGTCAGCCCCAGCATTTT. This sequence encodes CASSMWDMGQPQHF.

J is TRBJ2-7 and V is TRBV4-1, with 11 bases identical to TRBD2. The J segment lost 2 bases and the V segment lost 3 bases, leaving 6 bases of the junction unmatched. Germline CDR1 is MGHRA and CDR2 is YSYEKL. The length of the CDR3 is 16 residues. CDR3 sequence (DNA): TGCGCCAGCAGCCACCATATAGCGGGAGGGACCTACGAGCAGTACTTC. Its protein product is CASSHHIAGGTYEQYF.

The chain uses TRBV9 and TRBJ1-2; tentative D call: TRBD1 (6 bases). V lost 4 bases and J 2 bases, leaving 18 bases between the germline ends. CDR1 and CDR2 from the germline V gene are SGDLS and YYNGEE. The CDR3 contains 16 residues. CDR3 bases: TGTGCCAGCAGCTCAGGAGCGCCAGGGGAAAACTATGGCTACACCTTC. Residues: CASSSGAPGENYGYTF.

CDR3 sequence: CATSRDVASSGNTIYF. For the CDR3, the DNA is TGTGCCACCAGCAGAGATGTCGCAAGCTCTGGAAACACCATATATTTT. V gene TRBV15 combines with J gene TRBJ1-3; no clear D. CDR1 and CDR2 from the germline V gene are LNHNV and YYDKDF (reference sequence). Trimming stripped 0 bases from V and 0 bases from J, with 9 bases between. The CDR3 contains 16 residues.

This clone occurred once. V and J are TRBV10-3 and TRBJ2-3, with TRBD2 matching 9 bases. The junction had 4 bases not matched to a gene; V was cut back by 6 bases and J by 6 bases. The germline CDR1 and CDR2 sequences are ENHRY and SYGVKD. The CDR3 extends over 13 amino acids. Here the CDR3 reads CAIRGSGSDTQYF. The CDR3 bases are TGTGCCATCAGGGGTAGCGGGAGCGATACGCAGTATTTT.

This chain uses TRBV28 with TRBJ2-3; no clear D. CDR1 is MDHEN, CDR2 SYDVKM, per germline. Between the trimmed V and J ends, which lost 6 bases and 0 bases, there was a span of 4 bases. There are 12 residues in the CDR3. This CDR3 reads CASRTSTDTQYF. Written as DNA, the CDR3 is TGTGCCAGCAGGACTAGCACAGATACGCAGTATTTT.

The J gene is TRBJ1-2, the V gene TRBV7-3; TRBD1 matches 8 bases. Germline V gene lookup returns CDR1 SGHTA and CDR2 FQGTGA. The CDR3 covers 14 residues. The V gene end was trimmed by 1 base and the J gene end by 8 bases; junction bases not matched to a gene: 6. The CDR3 spells CASSLIPAGGGYTF. CDR3 DNA: TGTGCCAGCAGCTTAATACCGGCAGGGGGCGGCTACACCTTC.

This clone was counted once. The chain uses TRBV2 and TRBJ2-3, with TRBD1 matching over 10 bases. The CDR3 is made up of 14 amino acids. The V and J ends lost 8 bases and 4 bases, in that order; junction bases with no gene match: 6. Germline CDR1 reads SNHLY; CDR2 reads FYNNEI. CDR3 amino acids: CASSPGQGPDTQYF. The CDR3 nucleotides read TGTGCCAGCTCGCCGGGACAGGGGCCAGATACGCAGTATTTT.

The V call is TRBV6-1, the J call TRBJ1-5, with 7 bases aligning to TRBD1. The CDR3 is made up of 16 amino acids. Germline V gene lookup returns CDR1 MNHNS and CDR2 SASEGT. The J segment lost 3 bases and the V segment lost 4 bases, leaving 9 bases of the junction unmatched. In DNA form, the CDR3 reads TGTGCCAGCAGTGCAATCGCGGGGACAGTCAATCAGCCCCAGCATTTT. Residues: CASSAIAGTVNQPQHF.

V and J are TRBV15 and TRBJ1-5; D gene ambiguous. CDR3 size: 13 residues. Trimming cost V 0 bases and J 6 bases, with 6 bases left between them. Germline V lookup: CDR1 LNHNV, CDR2 YYDKDF (reference sequence). CDR3 sequence: CATSRDRVQPQHF. CDR3 in DNA: TGTGCCACCAGCAGAGATCGTGTTCAGCCCCAGCATTTT.